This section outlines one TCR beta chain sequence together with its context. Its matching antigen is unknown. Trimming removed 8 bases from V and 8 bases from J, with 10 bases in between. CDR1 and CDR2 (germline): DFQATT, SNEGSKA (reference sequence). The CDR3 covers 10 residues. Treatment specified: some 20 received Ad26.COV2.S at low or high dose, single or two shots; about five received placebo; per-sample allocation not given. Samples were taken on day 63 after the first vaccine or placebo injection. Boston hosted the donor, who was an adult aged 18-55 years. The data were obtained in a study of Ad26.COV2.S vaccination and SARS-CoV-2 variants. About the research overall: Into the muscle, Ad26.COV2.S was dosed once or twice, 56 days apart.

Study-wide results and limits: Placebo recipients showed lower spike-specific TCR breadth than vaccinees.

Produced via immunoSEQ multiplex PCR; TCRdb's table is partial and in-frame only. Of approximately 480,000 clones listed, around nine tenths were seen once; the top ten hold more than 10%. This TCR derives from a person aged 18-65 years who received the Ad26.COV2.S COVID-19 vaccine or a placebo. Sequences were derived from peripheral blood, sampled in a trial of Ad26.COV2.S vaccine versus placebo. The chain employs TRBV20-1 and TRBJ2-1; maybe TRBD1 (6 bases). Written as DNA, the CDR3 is TGCAGTACCAGGGGCTATGAGCAGTTCTTC. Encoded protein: CSTRGYEQFF.